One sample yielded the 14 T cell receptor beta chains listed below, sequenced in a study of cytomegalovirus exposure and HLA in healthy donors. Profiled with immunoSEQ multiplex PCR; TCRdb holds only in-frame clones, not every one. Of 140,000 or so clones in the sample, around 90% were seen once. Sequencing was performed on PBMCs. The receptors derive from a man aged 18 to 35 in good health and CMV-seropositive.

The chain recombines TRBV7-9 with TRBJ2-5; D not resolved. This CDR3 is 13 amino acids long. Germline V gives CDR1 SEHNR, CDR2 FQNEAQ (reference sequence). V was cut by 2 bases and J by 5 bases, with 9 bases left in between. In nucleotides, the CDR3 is TGTGCCAGCAGCTTACGAGTCGGGGAGACCCAGTACTTC. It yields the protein CASSLRVGETQYF.

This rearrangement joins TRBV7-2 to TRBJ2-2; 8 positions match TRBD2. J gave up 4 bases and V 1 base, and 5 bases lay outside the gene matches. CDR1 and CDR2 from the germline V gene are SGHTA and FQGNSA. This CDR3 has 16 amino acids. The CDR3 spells CASSLETSGSTGELFF. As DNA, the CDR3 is TGTGCCAGCAGCTTAGAAACTAGCGGATCCACCGGGGAGCTGTTTTTT.

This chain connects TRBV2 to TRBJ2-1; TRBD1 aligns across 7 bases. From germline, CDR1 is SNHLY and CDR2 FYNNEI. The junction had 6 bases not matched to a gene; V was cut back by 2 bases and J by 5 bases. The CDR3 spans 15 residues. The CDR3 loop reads CASSEKDRSNNEQFF. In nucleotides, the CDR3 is TGTGCCAGCAGTGAAAAGGACAGGAGCAACAATGAGCAGTTCTTC.

The DNA of the CDR3 is TGTGCCAGCAGTGAAAACGGGAACACTGAAGCTTTCTTT. Protein sequence: CASSENGNTEAFF. The rearrangement links TRBV6-1 to TRBJ1-1; D remains ambiguous. This CDR3 contains 13 residues. CDR1 and CDR2 from the germline V gene are MNHNS and SASEGT. With 2 bases removed from V and 1 base from J, the gap between germline ends came to 5 bases.

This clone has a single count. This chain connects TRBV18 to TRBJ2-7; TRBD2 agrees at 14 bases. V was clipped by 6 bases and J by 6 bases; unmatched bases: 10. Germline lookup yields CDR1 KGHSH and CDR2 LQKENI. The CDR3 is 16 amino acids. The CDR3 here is CASSLGTGLAGVEQYF. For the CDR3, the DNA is TGTGCCAGCTCCCTGGGGACGGGACTAGCGGGAGTCGAGCAGTACTTC. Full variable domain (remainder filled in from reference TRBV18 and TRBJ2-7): NAGVMQNPRHLVRRRGQEARLRCSPMKGHSHVYWYRQLPEEGLKFMVYLQKENIIDESGMPKERFSAEFPKEGPSILRIQQVVRGDSAAYFCASSLGTGLAGVEQYFGPGTRLTVT.

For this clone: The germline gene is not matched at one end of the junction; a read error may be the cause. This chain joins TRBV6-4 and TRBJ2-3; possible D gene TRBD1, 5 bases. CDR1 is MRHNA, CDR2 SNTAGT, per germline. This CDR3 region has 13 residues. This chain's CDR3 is CASSDQGTDTQYF. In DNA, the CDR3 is TGTGCCAGCAGTGACCAGGGCACGGATACGCAGTATTTT.

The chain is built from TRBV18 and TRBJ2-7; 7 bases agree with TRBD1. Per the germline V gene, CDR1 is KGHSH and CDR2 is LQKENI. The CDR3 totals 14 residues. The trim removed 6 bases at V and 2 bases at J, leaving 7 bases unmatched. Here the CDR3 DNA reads TGTGCCAGCTCCCCAAGTCAGGGGGCCTACGAGCAGTACTTC. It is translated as CASSPSQGAYEQYF.

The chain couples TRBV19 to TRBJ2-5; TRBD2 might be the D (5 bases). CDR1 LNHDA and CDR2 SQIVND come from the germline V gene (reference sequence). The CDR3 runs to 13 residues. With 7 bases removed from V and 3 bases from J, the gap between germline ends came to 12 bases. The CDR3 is CASTPPGKETQYF. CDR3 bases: TGTGCCAGTACCCCCCCGGGAAAAGAGACCCAGTACTTC.

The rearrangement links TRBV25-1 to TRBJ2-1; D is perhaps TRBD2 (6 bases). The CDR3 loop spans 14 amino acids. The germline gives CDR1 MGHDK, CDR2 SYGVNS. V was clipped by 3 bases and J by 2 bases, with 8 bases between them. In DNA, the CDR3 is TGTGCCAGCAGTGAGGCGGGAACCTACAATGAGCAGTTCTTC. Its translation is CASSEAGTYNEQFF.

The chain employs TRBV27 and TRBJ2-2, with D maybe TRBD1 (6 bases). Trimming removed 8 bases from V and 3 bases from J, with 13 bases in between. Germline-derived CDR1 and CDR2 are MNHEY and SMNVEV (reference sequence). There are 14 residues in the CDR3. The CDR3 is CASSNSGDTGELFF. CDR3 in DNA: TGTGCCAGCTCTAACTCAGGGGACACCGGGGAGCTGTTTTTT.

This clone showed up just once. CDR3 DNA sequence: TGTGCCAGCAGTGGCGGCGCAGCCGACACCTTC. Protein sequence: CASSGGAADTF. V is TRBV6-1 and J is TRBJ1-2; D is unresolved. The CDR3 sequence is 11 residues long. The V and J ends lost 4 bases and 12 bases respectively, with 12 bases between them. The germline V gene encodes CDR1 MNHNS and CDR2 SASEGT.

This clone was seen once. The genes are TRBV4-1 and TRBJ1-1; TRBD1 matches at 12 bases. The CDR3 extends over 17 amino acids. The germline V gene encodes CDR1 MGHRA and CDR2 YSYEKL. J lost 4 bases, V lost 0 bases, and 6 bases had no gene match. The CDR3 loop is CASSQEGGQGASTEAFF. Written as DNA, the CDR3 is TGCGCCAGCAGCCAAGAAGGGGGACAGGGGGCAAGCACTGAAGCTTTCTTT.

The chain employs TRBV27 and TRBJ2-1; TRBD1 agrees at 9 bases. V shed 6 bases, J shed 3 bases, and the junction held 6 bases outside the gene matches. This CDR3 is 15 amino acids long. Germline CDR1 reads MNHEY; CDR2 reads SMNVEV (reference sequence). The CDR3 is CASRLGQGRYNEQFF. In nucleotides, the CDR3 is TGTGCCAGCAGACTGGGACAGGGACGCTACAATGAGCAGTTCTTC.

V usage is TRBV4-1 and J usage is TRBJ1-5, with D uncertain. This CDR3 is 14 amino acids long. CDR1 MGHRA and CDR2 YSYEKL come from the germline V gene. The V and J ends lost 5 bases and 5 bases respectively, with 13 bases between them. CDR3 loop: CASSNGPGDQPQHF. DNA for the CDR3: TGCGCCAGCAGCAACGGTCCCGGGGATCAGCCCCAGCATTTT.